This T cell receptor beta chain stems from a study of CD8 T cells in ankylosing spondylitis (dated by TCRdb to the late 2010s). Some background on the complete study: To find TCR variants linked to disease, the study profiled T cell receptor beta repertoires in ankylosing spondylitis patients and healthy donors. The full study cohort was made up of approximately 24 ankylosing spondylitis patients and 108 healthy donors. Peripheral blood was sampled, and synovial fluid was additionally collected from ankylosing spondylitis patients.

Study-level results and caveats: Some motif variants had previously been reported in the synovial fluid and blood of reactive arthritis patients, which suggests shared mechanisms of disease initiation. The disease-linked clones were reported as significantly enriched in matched synovial fluid samples from ankylosing spondylitis patients. The disease-linked clones had a CD8+ phenotype and were found at relatively low frequencies in peripheral blood. Blood from ankylosing spondylitis patients appeared to be characterized by a TCR beta motif composed of roughly eight highly homologous amino acid variants.

The germline V and J ends show losses of 6 bases and 2 bases respectively, and no gene match explains 14 bases of the junction. The CDR3 runs 16 residues from the cysteine to the phenylalanine. This entry keeps only the CDR3 DNA: 48 bases, framed from base 1. The germline V gene (reference sequence) specifies DFQATT as CDR1 and SNEGSKA as CDR2. This clonotype was seen many times. What this receptor recognizes is not known. No per-base quality is available; no much larger clone lies one base away. Sequenced on an Illumina HiSeq 2500. TCR beta libraries were prepared by quantitative 5'-RACE with molecular barcodes. The original methods were these. Disease-linked TCR variants were identified with a new computational method built on a probabilistic model of VDJ rearrangement. TCRdb reprocessing: public reads trimmed at Q25 with fastp, clones called with MiXCR, in-frame beta chains kept. Entries are consolidated by CDR3 protein sequence, retaining the most common genes and DNA. The V and J calls reflect TCRdb's pipeline rather than the authors' work. The sample has 200,000 to 300,000 distinct CDR3 sequences on record, around 10% of them singletons. The ten biggest clones cover roughly 6.8% of the sample.

The source is a male donor with ankylosing spondylitis or in good health (not recorded which). Rearrangement joined TRBV20-1 to TRBJ2-3; 7 middle bases align to TRBD1. Material for sequencing was blood, either unsorted or a sorted T cell fraction (not recorded which). The DNA sequence follows: TGCAGTGCCACCTATCTTAGGACAGGACTCACAGATACGCAGTATTTT. Translation gives CSATYLRTGLTDTQYF.